This TCR beta chain stems from a study of blood T cell repertoires in COVID-19. J lost 2 bases, V lost 11 bases, and 3 bases had no gene match. Germline-derived CDR1 and CDR2 are MNHEY and SVGAGI. The CDR3 is 13 residues long. Clones were sequenced by immunoSEQ multiplex PCR, and TCRdb holds only the in-frame ones, with some missing. Found here are under 300,000 clones, around nine tenths of them singletons; the top ten hold around 7.3%. The chain combines TRBV6-5 with TRBJ2-6; 7 nucleotides agree with TRBD1. This receptor was taken from a woman in her seventies with active or convalescent COVID-19. Specimen: peripheral blood. CDR3: CAETGTGANVLTF. The CDR3 DNA reads as TGTGCCGAGACAGGGACTGGGGCCAACGTCCTGACTTTC.